This T cell receptor beta chain was sequenced in a study of OX40 agonist ivuxolimab in advanced cancers. At the level of the study: Patients received the agonistic anti-OX40 (CD134) antibody ivuxolimab.

Trimming at V came to 1 base and at J to 5 bases, leaving 7 bases not matched to a gene. CDR3 length: 16 residues. From germline, CDR1 is SGHKS and CDR2 YYEKEE (reference sequence). Generated by immunoSEQ multiplex PCR, the TCRdb table keeps only in-frame clones and is missing some. The profile covers tens of thousands of clones, with 85% to 90% appearing a single time and roughly 0.56% taken by the ten largest. On cycle 4 day 1 and cycle 7 day 1, as well as at baseline, blood was sampled. The sample was CD4+ or CD8+ T cells sorted from blood, taken in a trial of the OX40 agonist ivuxolimab. The chain joins TRBV5-5 to TRBJ1-1; TRBD1 matches 11 bases. The clonotype was recovered from an adult with an advanced solid tumor such as melanoma, head and neck, liver or kidney cancer. CDR3 nucleotides: TGTGCCAGCAGCTTGCTTTTGGGGACAGGGGGAACTGAAGCTTTCTTT. It specifies CASSLLLGTGGTEAFF.